Below are 17 T cell receptor beta chains sequenced from a single sample in a study of low-dose radiotherapy and immunotherapy resistance in tumors (dated by TCRdb to between 2021 and 2022). TCRdb lists the instrument as Illumina HiSeq 2500. Superscript III and a set of TRAV- and TRBV-specific primers were used to synthesize first-strand cDNA, so that both TCRalpha and TCRbeta chains were covered. TCRs were amplified with Phusion for 20 to 25 PCR cycles using a constant-region primer together with the adapter attached to the V primers. TCRdb reanalyzed the raw reads on its own, using fastp at Q25 for trimming and MiXCR for clone calling, and kept in-frame beta chains. Rows matching on CDR3 protein sequence are summarized as one entry with the most common DNA and genes. Recorded for this sample are 45,000 to 75,000 distinct CDR3 sequences; around 25% of them occurred a single time. The ten largest clones represent 5.7% of the sample.

What the time point label conveys for this sample: before trial treatment. Sample: PBMCs, taken before treatment. The receptor source for this set is a male donor with prostate cancer.

The chain recombines TRBV5-1 with TRBJ2-3; D gene unclear. The CDR3 is 13 amino acids. V dropped 0 bases and J dropped 4 bases, with 6 bases sitting between them. Germline-derived CDR1 and CDR2 are SGHRS and YFSETQ. The CDR3 DNA reads TGCGCCAGCAGCTTGGCGTATGCAGATACGCAGTATTTT. Protein product: CASSLAYADTQYF.

This CDR3 reads CASSEVRFFAKGARLHPEQYF. DNA for the CDR3: TGTGCCAGCAGTGAAGTTCGTTTTTTTGCAAAGGGGGCGCGATTACATCCCGAGCAGTACTTC. V gene TRBV6-8 combines with J gene TRBJ2-7, with 7 bases fitting TRBD1. Germline CDR1 is MNHGY and CDR2 is SAAAGT. V was clipped by 5 bases and J by 6 bases; unmatched bases: 31. The CDR3 totals 21 residues.

J is TRBJ2-2 and V is TRBV5-4; 7 nucleotides align to TRBD1. The CDR3 covers 14 residues. Germline lookup yields CDR1 SGHNT and CDR2 YYREEE (reference sequence). V dropped 4 bases and J dropped 7; count of bases not matched to a gene: 7. The DNA of the CDR3 is TGTGCCAGCAGCCCTAAGGGGGCGGGCGGGGAGCTGTTTTTT. This sequence encodes CASSPKGAGGELFF.

This clonotype was seen repeatedly, ten times or more. J is TRBJ1-3 and V is TRBV30; maybe TRBD1 (6 bases). Germline V gene sequence: CDR1 GTSNPN, CDR2 SVGIG (reference sequence). V lost 1 base and J lost 8, with 15 bases in between. The CDR3 runs to 14 residues. CDR3 sequence: CAWSGGEGGYTIYF. The CDR3 nucleotides read TGTGCCTGGAGTGGAGGGGAAGGGGGATACACCATATATTTT. The full variable domain, with the rest looked up from reference TRBV30 and TRBJ1-3, is SQTIHQWPATLVQPVGSPLSLECTVEGTSNPNLYWYRQAAGRGLQLLFYSVGIGQISSEVPQNLSASRPQDRQFILSSKKLLLSDSGFYLCAWSGGEGGYTIYFGEGSWLTVV.

This clonotype was detected ten times or more. This chain's CDR3 is CRPLPPGDSKNIQYF. CDR3 sequence (DNA): TGCAGGCCCCTCCCCCCGGGGGACTCCAAAAACATTCAGTACTTC. J is TRBJ2-4 and V is TRBV20-1; D may be TRBD2 (6 bases). The CDR3 is 15 amino acids. Germline V gene data show CDR1 as DFQATT and CDR2 as SNEGSKA (reference sequence).

Ten or more counts support this clonotype. The chain links TRBV28 to TRBJ1-2; D remains unclear. V was shortened by 7 bases and J by 7 bases, with 16 bases between the two germline ends. CDR3 length: 13 amino acids. Germline CDR1 reads MDHEN; CDR2 reads SYDVKM. CDR3 amino acids: CASIPLAGVGYTF. In DNA, the CDR3 is TGTGCCAGCATCCCCTTAGCCGGGGTTGGCTACACCTTC.

A note on this clonotype: It is likely a read error: a sequence one base away is far more abundant. This chain uses TRBV13 with TRBJ2-1; D may be TRBD2 (6 bases). The V end lost 5 bases, the J end lost 1 base, and 12 bases lay between the germline ends. The CDR3 is made up of 15 amino acids. The germline gives CDR1 PRHDT, CDR2 FYEKMQ (reference sequence). CDR3 sequence (DNA): TGTGCCAGCAGCGCCGTGACTAGGTCCTACAATGAGCAGTTCTTC. Translating it yields CASSAVTRSYNEQFF.

The table lists this clonotype with many counts. The rearrangement uses TRBV4-1 and TRBJ1-1; a weak D match, TRBD1 (6 bases). Trimming took off 1 base at V and 9 bases at J, with 15 bases between the two ends. This CDR3 has 14 residues. Germline lookup yields CDR1 MGHRA and CDR2 YSYEKL. CDR3: CASSQVGGFIQAFF. In DNA form, the CDR3 reads TGCGCCAGCAGCCAAGTAGGGGGGTTCATTCAAGCTTTCTTT.

This clonotype was recorded many times. The chain carries TRBV6-5 and TRBJ2-3, with 11 nucleotides matching TRBD2. Germline V gene lookup returns CDR1 MNHEY and CDR2 SVGAGI. CDR3 size: 16 residues. The V and J ends lost 5 bases and 4 bases, in that order; junction bases with no gene match: 8. DNA of the CDR3: TGTGCCAGCAGTCAAACTAGCGGGAGTATCCCAGATACGCAGTATTTT. Protein product: CASSQTSGSIPDTQYF.

This clonotype was picked up many times. The rearrangement links TRBV7-2 to TRBJ2-1; 9 bases map to TRBD2. Germline V lookup: CDR1 SGHTA, CDR2 FQGNSA. The CDR3 extends over 16 amino acids. Trimming at V came to 5 bases and at J to 7 bases, leaving 12 bases not matched to a gene. The CDR3 sequence is CASSRRVAGERNEQFF. The CDR3 DNA reads TGTGCCAGCAGCCGGAGGGTAGCGGGAGAACGGAATGAGCAGTTCTTC.

This clonotype was found many times. The chain links TRBV30 to TRBJ1-1; D possibly corresponds to TRBD1 (6 bases). V lost 5 bases to trimming and J lost 0 bases, with 10 bases between them. This CDR3 has 13 residues. CDR1 and CDR2 from the germline V gene are GTSNPN and SVGIG (reference sequence). CDR3 sequence (DNA): TGTGCCTGGTGGACAGAGGTGAACACTGAAGCTTTCTTT. Encoded protein: CAWWTEVNTEAFF.

V gene TRBV18 combines with J gene TRBJ2-5, with TRBD2 as a possible D gene (5 bases). V lost 1 base and J 1 base, leaving 7 bases between the germline ends. CDR1 KGHSH and CDR2 LQKENI come from the germline V gene. CDR3 length: 14 residues. CDR3 region: CASSPLTTQETQYF. The CDR3, as DNA: TGTGCCAGCTCACCACTGACTACCCAAGAGACCCAGTACTTC.

In the case of this clonotype: Given a far larger clone just one base away, this is likely a sequencing read error. The rearrangement uses TRBV5-4 and TRBJ2-1, with D possibly being TRBD1 (6 bases). The CDR3 is made up of 15 amino acids. V lost 4 bases and J 10 bases, leaving 21 bases between the germline ends. CDR1 and CDR2 (germline): SGHNT, YYREEE (reference sequence). The CDR3 here is CASSDPGQSSYEQFF. In DNA form, the CDR3 reads TGTGCCAGCAGCGATCCCGGACAGAGCTCCTACGAGCAGTTCTTC. The full variable domain, completed using reference TRBV5-4 and TRBJ2-1, is ETGVTQSPTHLIKTRGQQVTLRCSSQSGHNTVSWYQQALGQGPQFIFQYYREEENGRGNFPPRFSGLQFPNYSSELNVNALELDDSALYLCASSDPGQSSYEQFFGPGTRLTVL.

This clonotype showed up many times. The J gene is TRBJ1-6, the V gene TRBV30; the D gene is possibly TRBD1 (6 bases). V was cut by 4 bases and J by 7 bases, with 14 bases left in between. The CDR3 runs 14 residues. CDR1 is GTSNPN, CDR2 SVGIG, per germline (reference sequence). The CDR3, as DNA: TGTGCCTGGATGCGGCAGGGGAGGAATTCACCCCTCCACTTT. It specifies CAWMRQGRNSPLHF.

This clonotype was counted many times. V is TRBV5-1 and J is TRBJ2-1, with 12 bases that match TRBD2. The ends lost 4 bases at V and 0 bases at J; junction bases unmatched: 11. The germline gives CDR1 SGHRS, CDR2 YFSETQ. There are 19 residues in the CDR3. CDR3 DNA sequence: TGCGCCAGCAGCCCCGGTGTACTAGCGGGAGGTAGCTCCTACAATGAGCAGTTCTTC. Translating it yields CASSPGVLAGGSSYNEQFF. Complete variable domain (other parts from reference TRBV5-1 and TRBJ2-1): KAGVTQTPRYLIKTRGQQVTLSCSPISGHRSVSWYQQTPGQGLQFLFEYFSETQRNKGNFPGRFSGRQFSNSRSEMNVSTLELGDSALYLCASSPGVLAGGSSYNEQFFGPGTRLTVL.

The chain links TRBV28 to TRBJ1-1; D unresolved. V was clipped by 2 bases and J by 1 base, with 11 bases between them. This CDR3 region has 15 residues. Germline CDR1 MDHEN, CDR2 SYDVKM. CDR3 sequence reads: CASSLGVTRNTEAFF. In nucleotides, the CDR3 is TGTGCCAGCAGTTTAGGGGTCACACGGAACACTGAAGCTTTCTTT.

This clonotype was recorded many times. The chain is built from TRBV27 and TRBJ2-2, with a weak D call TRBD1 (6 bases). This CDR3 spans 16 amino acids. V lost 8 bases, J lost 5 bases, and 21 bases lay in between. Germline V lookup: CDR1 MNHEY, CDR2 SMNVEV (reference sequence). CDR3 sequence reads: CASWGKNRVGTGELFF. As DNA, the CDR3 is TGTGCCAGCTGGGGAAAAAACAGGGTAGGAACCGGGGAGCTGTTTTTT.